The 25 T cell receptor beta chains reported below all come from one sample, sequenced in a study of blood T cell repertoires in COVID-19. The method was immunoSEQ multiplex PCR; TCRdb's version includes in-frame clones alone and lacks a portion of them. The sample holds about 200,000 clones, around four fifths seen once. Input material: peripheral blood. The receptor set was obtained from a woman in her fifties or sixties with acute or convalescent COVID-19.

The chain has TRBV5-6 and TRBJ1-3; 10 bases map to TRBD1. After removal of 4 bases from V and 4 bases from J, the junction contained 11 bases not matched to a gene. Looked up from germline, CDR1 is SGHDT and CDR2 is YYEEEE. The CDR3 has 17 amino acids. For the CDR3, the DNA is TGTGCCAGCAGCCCCGGGTACCGGGACAGGGGAGGAAACACCATATATTTT. Translating gives CASSPGYRDRGGNTIYF.

The J gene is TRBJ1-1, the V gene TRBV12-3 or TRBV12-4, with D tentatively TRBD1 (6 bases). The CDR3 length is 13 residues. Trimming took off 10 bases at V and 2 bases at J, with 14 bases between the two ends. As DNA, the CDR3 is TGTGCCACCACAAGGACAGCAAACACTGAAGCTTTCTTT. Its translation: CATTRTANTEAFF.

V gene TRBV6-1 combines with J gene TRBJ2-7, with 13 bases identical to TRBD2. CDR3 size: 16 residues. V shed 0 bases, J shed 3 bases, and the junction held 2 bases outside the gene matches. Germline V CDR1 and CDR2: MNHNS, SASEGT. The CDR3 DNA sequence: TGTGCCAGCAGTGAAGCCCGACTAGCGGGAGGCTACGAGCAGTACTTC. It encodes CASSEARLAGGYEQYF.

V and J are TRBV14 and TRBJ2-1; TRBD2 agrees at 12 bases. The CDR3 is made up of 15 amino acids. Losses at the gene ends were 4 bases for V and 7 bases for J; bases not matched to a gene: 5. Germline V lookup: CDR1 SGHDN, CDR2 FVKESK. The CDR3 here is CASSPTSGSLNEQFF. The CDR3 region has the DNA TGTGCCAGCAGCCCGACTAGCGGGAGTCTGAATGAGCAGTTCTTC. The complete variable domain, with remaining parts taken from reference TRBV14 and TRBJ2-1, reads EAGVTQFPSHSVIEKGQTVTLRCDPISGHDNLYWYRRVMGKEIKFLLHFVKESKQDESGMPNNRFLAERTGGTYSTLKVQPAELEDSGVYFCASSPTSGSLNEQFFGPGTRLTVL.

The chain recombines TRBV19 with TRBJ2-6, with 7 bases matching TRBD1. Germline V gives CDR1 LNHDA, CDR2 SQIVND (reference sequence). CDR3 length: 18 amino acids. With 1 base clipped from V and 0 bases from J, the junction kept 6 bases outside the gene matches. The DNA for the CDR3 is TGTGCCAGTAGTATAGGAAGGGGGCGCCGCTCTGGGGCCAACGTCCTGACTTTC. Translation gives CASSIGRGRRSGANVLTF.

This chain connects TRBV5-1 to TRBJ2-2; D may be TRBD2 (5 bases). The CDR3 is 17 amino acids. Trimming took 4 bases from V and 0 from J, leaving 16 bases between them. From germline, CDR1 is SGHRS and CDR2 YFSETQ. As DNA, the CDR3 is TGCGCCAGCAGCCAGCTGGTGGGAGCGGCGAACACCGGGGAGCTGTTTTTT. It specifies CASSQLVGAANTGELFF. Combining the CDR3 with reference TRBV5-1 and TRBJ2-2 gives the whole variable domain KAGVTQTPRYLIKTRGQQVTLSCSPISGHRSVSWYQQTPGQGLQFLFEYFSETQRNKGNFPGRFSGRQFSNSRSEMNVSTLELGDSALYLCASSQLVGAANTGELFFGEGSRLTVL.

This chain connects TRBV7-6 to TRBJ2-7; tentatively, D is TRBD1 (5 bases). CDR3 length: 15 amino acids. Trimming took off 0 bases at V and 0 bases at J, with 9 bases between the two ends. CDR1 is SGHVS, CDR2 FNYEAQ, per germline. CDR3 amino acids: CASSLATDDSYEQYF. CDR3 nucleotides: TGTGCCAGCAGCTTAGCGACAGATGACTCCTACGAGCAGTACTTC. The full variable domain, rest sourced from reference TRBV7-6 and TRBJ2-7, is GAGVSQSPRYKVTKRGQDVALRCDPISGHVSLYWYRQALGQGPEFLTYFNYEAQQDKSGLPNDRFSAERPEGSISTLTIQRTEQRDSAMYRCASSLATDDSYEQYFGPGTRLTVT.

V gene TRBV5-5 combines with J gene TRBJ1-3; 8 bases line up with TRBD1. CDR1 and CDR2 (germline): SGHKS, YYEKEE (reference sequence). J was trimmed by 2 bases and V by 4 bases; bases with no gene match: 2. The CDR3 contains 14 residues. The CDR3 loop reads CASSPTGAGNTIYF. CDR3 DNA sequence: TGTGCCAGCAGCCCGACAGGGGCTGGAAACACCATATATTTT. Together with reference TRBV5-5 and TRBJ1-3, the CDR3 gives the full variable domain: DAGVTQSPTHLIKTRGQQVTLRCSPISGHKSVSWYQQVLGQGPQFIFQYYEKEERGRGNFPDRFSARQFPNYSSELNVNALLLGDSALYLCASSPTGAGNTIYFGEGSWLTVV.

The chain combines TRBV27 with TRBJ1-1; a weak D match, TRBD1 (5 bases). The germline V gene encodes CDR1 MNHEY and CDR2 SMNVEV (reference sequence). The ends were cut back, 5 bases at V and 3 bases at J, with 16 bases in the middle. The CDR3 spans 15 residues. CDR3 region: CASSVAGWGYTEAFF. For the CDR3, the DNA is TGTGCCAGCAGTGTTGCGGGATGGGGCTACACTGAAGCTTTCTTT.

In nucleotides, the CDR3 is TGTGCCAGCAGCCACCGGGACAGGGGTAAGGGCTACACCTTC. Translated: CASSHRDRGKGYTF. The chain carries TRBV3-1 (or the pseudogene TRBV3-2) and TRBJ1-2, with 10 bases matching TRBD1. This CDR3 comprises 14 residues. Germline V gene data show CDR1 as LGHDT and CDR2 as YNNKEL (reference sequence). J gave up 8 bases and V 3 bases, and 6 bases lay outside the gene matches.

The J gene is TRBJ2-3, the V gene TRBV24-1; D ambiguous. The CDR3 spans 13 residues. CDR1 is KGHDR and CDR2 is SFDVKD in the germline V gene. The germline V and J ends were trimmed by 7 bases and 2 bases, with 9 bases remaining between them. The CDR3 DNA is TGTGCCACCAGCGCCTACGACACAGATACGCAGTATTTT. Translation gives CATSAYDTDTQYF.

This chain links TRBV15 with TRBJ2-1; 10 bases match TRBD2. The CDR3 consists of 17 residues. V gave up 4 bases and J gave up 6 bases; unmatched junction bases: 12. Germline loops: CDR1 LNHNV, CDR2 YYDKDF (reference sequence). CDR3 residues: CATSKVASGRGGNEQFF. The CDR3 region has the DNA TGTGCCACCAGCAAGGTAGCGAGCGGGAGGGGTGGCAATGAGCAGTTCTTC. Based on the CDR3 plus reference TRBV15 and TRBJ2-1, the full variable domain is DAMVIQNPRYQVTQFGKPVTLSCSQTLNHNVMYWYQQKSSQAPKLLFHYYDKDFNNEADTPDNFQSRRPNTSFCFLDIRSPGLGDTAMYLCATSKVASGRGGNEQFFGPGTRLTVL.

The rearrangement uses TRBV27 and TRBJ2-5; unclear D gene. The V and J ends lost 5 bases and 9 bases respectively, with 16 bases between them. CDR3 length: 13 residues. CDR1 and CDR2 (germline): MNHEY, SMNVEV (reference sequence). Written as DNA, the CDR3 is TGTGCCAGCAGTCCACTAACCCTATCGGCCCAGTACTTC. Protein sequence: CASSPLTLSAQYF.

The V call is TRBV19, the J call TRBJ2-7; 7 bases fit TRBD1. V lost 4 bases to trimming and J lost 6 bases; unmatched junction nucleotides: 6. The CDR3 loop spans 13 amino acids. Germline V gives CDR1 LNHDA, CDR2 SQIVND (reference sequence). The CDR3 DNA reads TGTGCCAGTAGTAAGGGACAGACATCCGAGCAGTACTTC. This sequence encodes CASSKGQTSEQYF.

V is TRBV7-3 and J is TRBJ2-1; tentatively, D is TRBD2 (5 bases). Germline V CDR1 and CDR2: SGHTA, FQGTGA. The CDR3 totals 15 residues. Trimming shortened V by 2 bases and J by 8 bases, and 16 bases separated the two germline ends. The CDR3 sequence: CASSLFGASGDEQFF. Written as DNA, the CDR3 is TGTGCCAGCAGCTTATTCGGCGCCAGCGGCGATGAGCAGTTCTTC.

The chain is built from TRBV27 and TRBJ2-7; D might be TRBD1 (6 bases). V dropped 3 bases and J dropped 2 bases, with 17 bases sitting between them. CDR3 length: 16 residues. The V gene's germline CDR1 is MNHEY and CDR2 SMNVEV (reference sequence). CDR3 sequence reads: CASSFSTGNKAYEQYF. The CDR3 coding sequence is TGTGCCAGCAGTTTTTCGACAGGTAATAAAGCCTACGAGCAGTACTTC.

The J gene is TRBJ2-1, the V gene TRBV19; 9 nucleotides line up with TRBD1. The germline V gene has CDR1 LNHDA and CDR2 SQIVND (reference sequence). The CDR3 contains 14 residues. V shed 6 bases, J shed 3 bases, and the junction held 3 bases outside the gene matches. The CDR3 sequence: CASRGQGYYNEQFF. CDR3 in DNA: TGTGCCAGTAGGGGACAGGGCTACTACAATGAGCAGTTCTTC.

V usage is TRBV5-6 and J usage is TRBJ1-1; 7 bases map to TRBD1. The V gene's germline CDR1 is SGHDT and CDR2 YYEEEE. The V and J ends lost 0 bases and 3 bases, in that order; junction bases with no gene match: 5. CDR3 length equals 15 residues. CDR3 in amino acids: CASSLADRVDTEAFF. CDR3 coding DNA: TGTGCCAGCAGCTTGGCTGACAGGGTGGACACTGAAGCTTTCTTT.

Turning to this clone: Other DNA sequences in the same sample also yield this CDR3. This CDR3 is CSASGGEQYF. CDR3 sequence (DNA): TGCAGTGCTAGCGGGGGCGAGCAGTACTTC. J is TRBJ2-7 and V is TRBV20-1; a weak D match, TRBD2 (6 bases). The CDR3 runs to 10 residues. Germline assignment: CDR1 DFQATT and CDR2 SNEGSKA (reference sequence). Deletions cut 3 bases from V and 6 bases from J, with 6 bases between.

The rearrangement uses TRBV3-1 (or the pseudogene TRBV3-2) and TRBJ2-1; TRBD2 agrees at 13 bases. The J segment lost 8 bases and the V segment lost 0 bases, leaving 10 bases of the junction unmatched. Germline V gives CDR1 LGHDT, CDR2 YNNKEL (reference sequence). This CDR3 contains 18 residues. CDR3 sequence reads: CASSQDTSGRVSFYEQFF. The CDR3 DNA sequence: TGTGCCAGCAGCCAAGATACTAGCGGGAGGGTGAGTTTCTATGAGCAGTTCTTC.

The CDR3 DNA sequence: TGTGCCAGCAGTTACGGGGAGGCAGGGTTGGCAGATACGCAGTATTTT. This sequence encodes CASSYGEAGLADTQYF. The rearrangement joins TRBV6-5 to TRBJ2-3; D is possibly TRBD2 (6 bases). Trimming removed 2 bases from V and 4 bases from J, with 16 bases in between. Germline V gives CDR1 MNHEY, CDR2 SVGAGI. This CDR3 has 16 residues.

The V call is TRBV7-8, the J call TRBJ1-2, with TRBD1 matching over 9 bases. CDR1 and CDR2 from the germline V gene are SGHVS and FQNEAQ. This CDR3 spans 15 amino acids. Trimming took 6 bases from V and 1 from J; bases not matched to a gene: 6. CDR3 in amino acids: CASRDGTGINYGYTF. Written as DNA, the CDR3 is TGTGCCAGCAGGGATGGGACAGGGATTAACTATGGCTACACCTTC.

V is TRBV18 and J is TRBJ1-4; D gene uncertain. There are 15 residues in the CDR3. Germline CDR1 is KGHSH and CDR2 is LQKENI. The V end lost 5 bases, the J end lost 0 bases, and 10 bases lay between the germline ends. CDR3 DNA: TGTGCCAGCTCATCGCGGGTTGCAACTAATGAAAAACTGTTTTTT. It codes for CASSSRVATNEKLFF.

The chain carries TRBV27 and TRBJ1-4, with a tentative D call TRBD1 (5 bases). CDR1 and CDR2 (germline): MNHEY, SMNVEV (reference sequence). The CDR3 consists of 15 residues. V lost 3 bases, J lost 8 bases, and 16 bases lay in between. The CDR3 coding sequence is TGTGCCAGCAGTTTGGGGGGTTCTATCGGGGAAAAACTGTTTTTT. Translating gives CASSLGGSIGEKLFF.

The chain is built from TRBV14 and TRBJ1-6, with D possibly being TRBD1 (5 bases). The CDR3 length is 12 residues. Between the trimmed V and J ends, which lost 4 bases and 10 bases, there was a span of 8 bases. The V gene's germline CDR1 is SGHDN and CDR2 FVKESK. Here the CDR3 DNA reads TGTGCCAGCAGCCCAAGGGGATCACCCCTCCACTTT. It yields the protein CASSPRGSPLHF.